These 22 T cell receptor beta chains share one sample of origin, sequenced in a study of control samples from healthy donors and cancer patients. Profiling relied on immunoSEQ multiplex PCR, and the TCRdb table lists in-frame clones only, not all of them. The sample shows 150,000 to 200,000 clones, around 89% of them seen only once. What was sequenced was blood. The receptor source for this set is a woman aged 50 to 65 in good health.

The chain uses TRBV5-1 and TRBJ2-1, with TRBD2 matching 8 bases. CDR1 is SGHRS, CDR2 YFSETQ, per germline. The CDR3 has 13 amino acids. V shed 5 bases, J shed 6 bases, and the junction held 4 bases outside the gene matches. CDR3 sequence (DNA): TGCGCCAGCAGGGCGGGGGGATTCAATGAGCAGTTCTTC. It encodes CASRAGGFNEQFF.

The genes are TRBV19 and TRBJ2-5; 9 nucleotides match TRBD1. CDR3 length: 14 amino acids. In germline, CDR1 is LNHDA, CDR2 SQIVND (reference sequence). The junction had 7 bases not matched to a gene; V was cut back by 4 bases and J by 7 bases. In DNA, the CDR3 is TGTGCCAGTAGTACGGGACAGGGTGGGATGACCCAGTACTTC. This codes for CASSTGQGGMTQYF.

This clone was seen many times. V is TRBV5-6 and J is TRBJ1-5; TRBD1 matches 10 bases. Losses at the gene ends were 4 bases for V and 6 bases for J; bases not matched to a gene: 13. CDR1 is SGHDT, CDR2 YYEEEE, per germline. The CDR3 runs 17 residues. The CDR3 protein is CASSLISGQGRSQPQHF. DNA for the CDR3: TGTGCCAGCAGCCTCATTTCGGGACAGGGGAGAAGTCAGCCCCAGCATTTT.

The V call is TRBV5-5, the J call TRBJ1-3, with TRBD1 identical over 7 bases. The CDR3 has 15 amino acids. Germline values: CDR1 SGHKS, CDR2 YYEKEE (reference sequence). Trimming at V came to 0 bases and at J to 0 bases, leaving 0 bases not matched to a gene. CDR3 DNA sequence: TGTGCCAGCAGCTTGGACAGGGGCTCTGGAAACACCATATATTTT. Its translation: CASSLDRGSGNTIYF.

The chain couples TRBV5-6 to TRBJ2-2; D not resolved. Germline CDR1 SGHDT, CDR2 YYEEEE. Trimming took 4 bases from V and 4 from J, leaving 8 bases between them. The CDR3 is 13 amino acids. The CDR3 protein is CASSAYLTGELFF. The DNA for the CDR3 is TGTGCCAGCAGCGCCTACCTCACCGGGGAGCTGTTTTTT.

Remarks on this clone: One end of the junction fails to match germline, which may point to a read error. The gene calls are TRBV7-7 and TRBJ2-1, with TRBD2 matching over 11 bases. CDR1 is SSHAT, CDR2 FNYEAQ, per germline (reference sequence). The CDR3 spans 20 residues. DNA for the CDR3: TGTGCTAGCAGCTCCGCTGTCGGGGCTAGCGGGAGGTACTCCTACAATGAGCAGTTCTTC. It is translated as CASSSAVGASGRYSYNEQFF.

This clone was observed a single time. CDR3 sequence (DNA): TGCGCCAGCAGCCAAGATCAGGACAGGGAATCGTTGCGAGAGACCCAGTACTTC. Its translation is CASSQDQDRESLRETQYF. V and J are TRBV4-3 and TRBJ2-5; 8 bases are a match to TRBD1. The CDR3 is 18 amino acids. In germline, CDR1 is LGHNA, CDR2 YSLEER. With 0 bases clipped from V and 4 bases from J, the junction kept 13 bases outside the gene matches.

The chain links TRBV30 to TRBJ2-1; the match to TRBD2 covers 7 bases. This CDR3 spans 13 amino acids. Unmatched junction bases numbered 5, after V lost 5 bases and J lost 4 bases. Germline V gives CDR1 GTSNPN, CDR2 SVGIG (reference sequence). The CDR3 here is CAWRSGAYNEQFF. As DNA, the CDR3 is TGTGCCTGGCGAAGCGGGGCGTACAATGAGCAGTTCTTC.

The DNA for the CDR3 is TGTGCCAGCAGCTTAGAGGCCCAGACAGGGGGCGCGAGCGGGGCCAACGTCCTGACTTTC. Protein product: CASSLEAQTGGASGANVLTF. The chain recombines TRBV7-6 with TRBJ2-6; TRBD1 agrees at 10 bases. Germline V gives CDR1 SGHVS, CDR2 FNYEAQ. The J segment lost 4 bases and the V segment lost 1 base, leaving 13 bases of the junction unmatched. This CDR3 contains 20 residues.

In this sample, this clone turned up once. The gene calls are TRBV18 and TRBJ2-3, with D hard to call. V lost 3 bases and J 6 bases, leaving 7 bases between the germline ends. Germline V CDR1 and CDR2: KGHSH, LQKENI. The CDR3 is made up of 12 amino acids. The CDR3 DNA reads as TGTGCCAGCTCACCGAATGTGGATACGCAGTATTTT. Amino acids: CASSPNVDTQYF.

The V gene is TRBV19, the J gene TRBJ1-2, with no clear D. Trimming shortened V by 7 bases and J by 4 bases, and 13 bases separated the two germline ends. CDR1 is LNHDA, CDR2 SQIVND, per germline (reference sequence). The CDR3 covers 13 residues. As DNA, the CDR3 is TGTGCCAGTAAGGGTATACAGATCTATGGCTACACCTTC. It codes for CASKGIQIYGYTF.

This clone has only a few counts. CDR3 amino acids: CASSPSGVGNEQFF. The DNA of the CDR3 is TGTGCCAGCAGCCCCTCGGGAGTGGGCAATGAGCAGTTCTTC. This chain joins TRBV3-1 (or the pseudogene TRBV3-2) and TRBJ2-1, with D perhaps matching TRBD2 (6 bases). The CDR3 is 14 residues long. From germline, CDR1 is LGHDT and CDR2 YNNKEL (reference sequence). V lost 4 bases, J lost 6 bases, and 13 bases lay in between.

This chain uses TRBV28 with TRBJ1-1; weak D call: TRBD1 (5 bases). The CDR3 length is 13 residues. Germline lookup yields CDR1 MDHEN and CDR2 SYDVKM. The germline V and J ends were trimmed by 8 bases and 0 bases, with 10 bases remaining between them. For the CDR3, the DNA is TGTGCCAGCTTACGACAGATGAACACTGAAGCTTTCTTT. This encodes CASLRQMNTEAFF.

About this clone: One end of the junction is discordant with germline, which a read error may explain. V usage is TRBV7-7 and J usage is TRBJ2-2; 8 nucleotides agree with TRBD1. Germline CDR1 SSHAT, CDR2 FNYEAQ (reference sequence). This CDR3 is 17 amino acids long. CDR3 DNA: TGTGCTAGCAGCTTATATCATCGGACAGGGCCCACCGGGGAGCTGTTTTTT. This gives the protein CASSLYHRTGPTGELFF.

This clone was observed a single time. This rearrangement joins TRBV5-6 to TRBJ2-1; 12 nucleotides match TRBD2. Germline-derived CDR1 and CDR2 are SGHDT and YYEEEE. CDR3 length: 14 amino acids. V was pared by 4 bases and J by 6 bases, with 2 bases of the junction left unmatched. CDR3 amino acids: CASSGTSGSNEQFF. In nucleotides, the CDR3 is TGTGCCAGCAGCGGGACTAGCGGGTCCAATGAGCAGTTCTTC.

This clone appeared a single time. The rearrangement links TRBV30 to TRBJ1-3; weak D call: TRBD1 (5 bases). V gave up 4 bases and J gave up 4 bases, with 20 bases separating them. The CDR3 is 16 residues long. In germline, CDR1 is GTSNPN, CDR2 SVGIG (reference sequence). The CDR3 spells CAWTPAGGKGGNTIYF. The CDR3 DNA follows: TGTGCCTGGACCCCTGCCGGGGGGAAGGGGGGAAACACCATATATTTT.

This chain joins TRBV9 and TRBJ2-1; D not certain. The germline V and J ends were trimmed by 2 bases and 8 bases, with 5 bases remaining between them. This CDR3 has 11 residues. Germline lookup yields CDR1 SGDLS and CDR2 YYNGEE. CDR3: CASSVNHEQFF. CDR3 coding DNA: TGTGCCAGCAGCGTGAACCATGAGCAGTTCTTC.

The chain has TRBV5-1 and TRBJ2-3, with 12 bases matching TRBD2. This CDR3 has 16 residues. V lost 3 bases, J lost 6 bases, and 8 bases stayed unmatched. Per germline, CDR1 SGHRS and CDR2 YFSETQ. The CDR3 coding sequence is TGCGCCAGCAGCTGGAGACTAGCGGGGGAAGTGGATACGCAGTATTTT. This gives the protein CASSWRLAGEVDTQYF.

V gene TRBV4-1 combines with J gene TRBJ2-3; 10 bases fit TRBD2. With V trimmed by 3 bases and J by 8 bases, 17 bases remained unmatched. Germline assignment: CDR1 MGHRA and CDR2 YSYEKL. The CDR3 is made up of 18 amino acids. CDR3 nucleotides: TGCGCCAGCAGCCAGGCGAGCCCGACTAGCGGGCCCAGGGGTACGCAGTATTTT. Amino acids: CASSQASPTSGPRGTQYF.

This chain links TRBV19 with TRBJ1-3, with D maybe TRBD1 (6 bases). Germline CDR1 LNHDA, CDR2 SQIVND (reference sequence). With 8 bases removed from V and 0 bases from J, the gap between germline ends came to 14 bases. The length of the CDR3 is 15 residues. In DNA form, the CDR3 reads TGTGCCAGTGGAGACAGGACCTACTCTGGAAACACCATATATTTT. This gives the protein CASGDRTYSGNTIYF.

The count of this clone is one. The CDR3 region has the DNA TGTGCCAGTAGTAGGACTGTCAGTCCCCAGCATTTT. Translating it yields CASSRTVSPQHF. This rearrangement joins TRBV19 to TRBJ1-5, with no clear D. The CDR3 extends over 12 amino acids. The germline V gene has CDR1 LNHDA and CDR2 SQIVND (reference sequence). V lost 4 bases to trimming and J lost 10 bases, with 11 bases between them.

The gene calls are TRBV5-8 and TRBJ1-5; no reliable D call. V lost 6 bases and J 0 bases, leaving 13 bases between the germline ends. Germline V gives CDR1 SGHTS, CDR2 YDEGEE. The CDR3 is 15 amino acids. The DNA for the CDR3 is TGTGCCAGCACCCTTCAGAGGAATAGCAATCAGCCCCAGCATTTT. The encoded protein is CASTLQRNSNQPQHF.